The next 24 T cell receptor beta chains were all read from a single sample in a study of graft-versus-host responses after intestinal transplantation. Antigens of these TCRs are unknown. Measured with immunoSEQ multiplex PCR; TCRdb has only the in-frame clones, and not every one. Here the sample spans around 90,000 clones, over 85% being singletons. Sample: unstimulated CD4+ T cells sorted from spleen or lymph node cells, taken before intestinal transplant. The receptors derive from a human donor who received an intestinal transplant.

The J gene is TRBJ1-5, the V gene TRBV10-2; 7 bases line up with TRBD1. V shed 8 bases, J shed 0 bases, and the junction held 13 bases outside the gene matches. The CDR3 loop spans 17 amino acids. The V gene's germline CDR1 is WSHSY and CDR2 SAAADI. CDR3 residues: CASSGENRGDSNQPQHF. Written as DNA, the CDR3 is TGCGCCAGCTCCGGTGAGAACAGGGGTGATAGCAATCAGCCCCAGCATTTT.

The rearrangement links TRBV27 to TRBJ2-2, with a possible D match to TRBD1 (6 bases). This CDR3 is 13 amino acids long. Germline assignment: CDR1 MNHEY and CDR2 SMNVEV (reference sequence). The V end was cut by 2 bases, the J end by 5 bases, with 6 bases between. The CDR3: CASSLRGTGELFF. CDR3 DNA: TGTGCCAGCAGTTTAAGGGGGACCGGGGAGCTGTTTTTT.

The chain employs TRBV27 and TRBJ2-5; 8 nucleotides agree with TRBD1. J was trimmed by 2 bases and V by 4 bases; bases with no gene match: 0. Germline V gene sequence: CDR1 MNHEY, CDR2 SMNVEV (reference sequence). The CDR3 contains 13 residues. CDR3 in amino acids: CASSWTGQETQYF. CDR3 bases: TGTGCCAGCAGTTGGACAGGGCAAGAGACCCAGTACTTC.

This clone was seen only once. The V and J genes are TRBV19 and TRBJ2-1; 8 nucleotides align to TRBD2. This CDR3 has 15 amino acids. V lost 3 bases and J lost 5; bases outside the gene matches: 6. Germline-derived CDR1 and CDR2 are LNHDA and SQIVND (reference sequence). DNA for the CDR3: TGTGCCAGTAGTATTCGGGGGGGTACTAACAATGAGCAGTTCTTC. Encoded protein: CASSIRGGTNNEQFF.

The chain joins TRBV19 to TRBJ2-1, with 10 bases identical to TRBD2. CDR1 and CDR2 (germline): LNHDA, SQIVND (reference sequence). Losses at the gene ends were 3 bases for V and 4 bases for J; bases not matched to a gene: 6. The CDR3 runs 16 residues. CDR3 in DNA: TGTGCCAGTAGTATCCTAGCGGGAGCCATTTACAATGAGCAGTTCTTC. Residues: CASSILAGAIYNEQFF.

CDR3 coding DNA: TGTGCCAGCAGTGAGGGACCGAGGGCTAACTATGGCTACACCTTC. Translated: CASSEGPRANYGYTF. V gene TRBV6-1 combines with J gene TRBJ1-2; D might be TRBD1 (5 bases). Germline V lookup: CDR1 MNHNS, CDR2 SASEGT. The CDR3 totals 15 residues. The germline V and J ends were trimmed by 3 bases and 0 bases, with 11 bases remaining between them.

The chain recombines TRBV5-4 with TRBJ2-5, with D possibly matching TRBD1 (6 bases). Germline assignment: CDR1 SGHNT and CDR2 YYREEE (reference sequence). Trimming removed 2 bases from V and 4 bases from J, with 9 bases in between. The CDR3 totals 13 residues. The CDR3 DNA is TGTGCCAGCAGCTTAGGGGGATTAGAGACCCAGTACTTC. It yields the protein CASSLGGLETQYF.

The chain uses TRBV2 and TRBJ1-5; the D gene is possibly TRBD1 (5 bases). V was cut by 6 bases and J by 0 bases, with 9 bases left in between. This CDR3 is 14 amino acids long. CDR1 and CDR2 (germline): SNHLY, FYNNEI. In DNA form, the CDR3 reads TGTGCCAGCAGGTCCAGGGATAGCAATCAGCCCCAGCATTTT. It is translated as CASRSRDSNQPQHF.

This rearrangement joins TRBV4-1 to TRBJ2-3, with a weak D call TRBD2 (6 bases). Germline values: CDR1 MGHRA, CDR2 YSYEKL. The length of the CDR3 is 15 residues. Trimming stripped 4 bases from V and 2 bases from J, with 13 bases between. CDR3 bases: TGCGCCAGCAGCCCTCGGGTAGCGGTCACAGATACGCAGTATTTT. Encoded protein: CASSPRVAVTDTQYF.

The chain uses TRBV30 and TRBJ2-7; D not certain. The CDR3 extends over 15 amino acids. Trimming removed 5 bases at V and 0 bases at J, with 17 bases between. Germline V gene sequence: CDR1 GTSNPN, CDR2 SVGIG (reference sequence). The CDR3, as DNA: TGTGCCTGGTGCCTAGGGTCCGCCAGCTCCTACGAGCAGTACTTC. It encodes CAWCLGSASSYEQYF.

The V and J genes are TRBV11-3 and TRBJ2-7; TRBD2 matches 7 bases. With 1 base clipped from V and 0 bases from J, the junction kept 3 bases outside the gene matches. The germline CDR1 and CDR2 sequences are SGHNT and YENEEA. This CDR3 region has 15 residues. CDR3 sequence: CASSLGSGNSYEQYF. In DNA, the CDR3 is TGTGCCAGCAGCTTAGGAAGCGGGAACTCCTACGAGCAGTACTTC.

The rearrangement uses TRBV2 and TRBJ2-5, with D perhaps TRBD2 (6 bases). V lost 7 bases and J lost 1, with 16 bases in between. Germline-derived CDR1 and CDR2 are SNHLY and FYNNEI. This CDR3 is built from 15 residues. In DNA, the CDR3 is TGTGCCAGCAAGGGCGAAGCGGGTCCCCAAGAGACCCAGTACTTC. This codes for CASKGEAGPQETQYF.

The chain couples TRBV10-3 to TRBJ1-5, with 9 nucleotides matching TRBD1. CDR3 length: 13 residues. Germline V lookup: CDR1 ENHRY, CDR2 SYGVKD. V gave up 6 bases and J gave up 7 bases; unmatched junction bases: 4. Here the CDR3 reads CAISRQGGQPQHF. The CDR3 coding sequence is TGTGCCATCAGCAGACAGGGGGGCCAGCCCCAGCATTTT.

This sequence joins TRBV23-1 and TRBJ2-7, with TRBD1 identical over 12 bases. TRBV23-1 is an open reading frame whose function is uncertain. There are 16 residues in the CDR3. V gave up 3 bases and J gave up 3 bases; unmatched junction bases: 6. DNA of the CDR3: TGCGCCAGCAGTCAGCCCGGGACAGGGGGCCGCTACGAGCAGTACTTC. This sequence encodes CASSQPGTGGRYEQYF.

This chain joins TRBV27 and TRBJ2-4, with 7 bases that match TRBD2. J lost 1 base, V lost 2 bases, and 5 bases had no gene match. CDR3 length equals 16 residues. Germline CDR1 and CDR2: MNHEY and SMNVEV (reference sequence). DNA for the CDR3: TGTGCCAGCAGTTTAACGCTGGGGGGGGCCAAAAACATTCAGTACTTC. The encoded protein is CASSLTLGGAKNIQYF.

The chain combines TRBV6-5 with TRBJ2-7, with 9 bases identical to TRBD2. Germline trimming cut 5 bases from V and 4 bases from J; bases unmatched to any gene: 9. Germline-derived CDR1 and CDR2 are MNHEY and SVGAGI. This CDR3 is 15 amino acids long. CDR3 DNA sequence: TGTGCCAGCAGTGTTGATAGCGGGAGCTTGTACGAGCAGTACTTC. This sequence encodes CASSVDSGSLYEQYF.

The CDR3 DNA follows: TGTGCCAGTAGTATAGAGATAGCGGGAGCCGGGGAGACCCAGTACTTC. Translated, it gives CASSIEIAGAGETQYF. This chain uses TRBV19 with TRBJ2-5; 9 nucleotides agree with TRBD2. Germline V gene sequence: CDR1 LNHDA, CDR2 SQIVND (reference sequence). The CDR3 is made up of 16 amino acids. J gave up 5 bases and V 0 bases, and 7 bases lay outside the gene matches.

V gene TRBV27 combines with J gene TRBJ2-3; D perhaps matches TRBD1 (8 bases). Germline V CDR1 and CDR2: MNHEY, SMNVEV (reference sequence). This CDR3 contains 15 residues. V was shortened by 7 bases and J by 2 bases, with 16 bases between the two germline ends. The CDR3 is CASTRQGRVTDTQYF. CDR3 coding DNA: TGTGCCAGCACCAGACAGGGGAGGGTCACAGATACGCAGTATTTT.

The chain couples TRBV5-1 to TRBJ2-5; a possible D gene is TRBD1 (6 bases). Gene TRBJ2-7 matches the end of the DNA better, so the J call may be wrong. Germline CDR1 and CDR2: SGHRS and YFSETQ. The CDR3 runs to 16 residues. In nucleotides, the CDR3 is TGCGCCAGCAGCTTGGTAGGCGTGGGGGCGGGCTACGAGCAGTACTTC. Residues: CASSLVGVGAGYEQYF.

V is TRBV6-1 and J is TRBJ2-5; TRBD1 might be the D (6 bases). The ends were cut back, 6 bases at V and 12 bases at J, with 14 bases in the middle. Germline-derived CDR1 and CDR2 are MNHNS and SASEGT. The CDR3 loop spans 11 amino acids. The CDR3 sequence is CASSAPKGEYF. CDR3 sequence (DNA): TGTGCCAGCAGCGCCCCAAAGGGGGAGTACTTC.

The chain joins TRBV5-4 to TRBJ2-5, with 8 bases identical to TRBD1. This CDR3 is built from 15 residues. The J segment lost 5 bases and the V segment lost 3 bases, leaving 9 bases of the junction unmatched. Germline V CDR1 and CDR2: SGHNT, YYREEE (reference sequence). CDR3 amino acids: CASSSQQGETETQYF. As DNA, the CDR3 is TGTGCCAGCAGCTCACAACAGGGGGAGACGGAGACCCAGTACTTC.

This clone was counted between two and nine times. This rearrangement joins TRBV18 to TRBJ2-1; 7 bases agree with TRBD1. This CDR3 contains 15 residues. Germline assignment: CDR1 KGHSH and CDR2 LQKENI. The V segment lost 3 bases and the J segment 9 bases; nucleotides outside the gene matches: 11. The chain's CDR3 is CASSPLQGWAGEQFF. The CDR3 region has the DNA TGTGCCAGCTCACCCTTACAGGGGTGGGCCGGTGAGCAGTTCTTC. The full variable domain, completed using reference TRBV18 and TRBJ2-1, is NAGVMQNPRHLVRRRGQEARLRCSPMKGHSHVYWYRQLPEEGLKFMVYLQKENIIDESGMPKERFSAEFPKEGPSILRIQQVVRGDSAAYFCASSPLQGWAGEQFFGPGTRLTVL.

CDR3 protein: CASSRDTANYGYTF. In DNA form, the CDR3 reads TGTGCCAGTAGCCGGGACACGGCTAACTATGGCTACACCTTC. V is TRBV19 and J is TRBJ1-2; D possibly corresponds to TRBD1 (6 bases). CDR3 length: 14 amino acids. The germline V gene encodes CDR1 LNHDA and CDR2 SQIVND (reference sequence). The germline V and J ends were trimmed by 6 bases and 0 bases, with 11 bases remaining between them.

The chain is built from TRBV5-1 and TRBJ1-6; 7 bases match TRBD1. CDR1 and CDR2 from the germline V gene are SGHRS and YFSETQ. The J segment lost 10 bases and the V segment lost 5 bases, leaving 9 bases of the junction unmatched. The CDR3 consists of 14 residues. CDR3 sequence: CASRQPGQESPLHF. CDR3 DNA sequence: TGCGCCAGCAGGCAACCTGGACAGGAATCACCCCTCCACTTT. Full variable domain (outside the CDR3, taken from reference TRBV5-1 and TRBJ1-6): KAGVTQTPRYLIKTRGQQVTLSCSPISGHRSVSWYQQTPGQGLQFLFEYFSETQRNKGNFPGRFSGRQFSNSRSEMNVSTLELGDSALYLCASRQPGQESPLHFGNGTRLTVT.